This entry describes one TCR beta chain. Antigen: not known. The data belong to a study of shared clonotypes between healthy human individuals. The repertoire was sequenced with immunoSEQ multiplex PCR; TCRdb's copy has only in-frame clones and lacks some. The data show about 2 million clones, less than 95% seen once. Study results and caveats: Non-shared clonotypes were found to have lower generation probabilities than the clonotypes that were shared by all four of the sorted-subset donors.

Naive CD8 cells lacked CD45RO and underwent positive selection for CCR7, leaving out terminally differentiated effector memory CD45RA+ cells. The CDR3 covers 14 residues. V was cut by 5 bases and J by 5 bases, with 15 bases left in between. The V gene's germline CDR1 is GTSNPN and CDR2 SVGIG (reference sequence). The clonotype was recovered from a man between 18 and 29 years old in good health. The source material was naive CD8+ T cells sorted from blood. The chain links TRBV30 to TRBJ2-2; TRBD2 might be the D (6 bases). CDR3 in DNA: TGTGCCTGGGGTCCTCTTAGCGGTACCGGGGAGCTGTTTTTT. Its protein product is CAWGPLSGTGELFF. Filled out from reference TRBV30 and TRBJ2-2, the complete variable domain reads SQTIHQWPATLVQPVGSPLSLECTVEGTSNPNLYWYRQAAGRGLQLLFYSVGIGQISSEVPQNLSASRPQDRQFILSSKKLLLSDSGFYLCAWGPLSGTGELFFGEGSRLTVL.